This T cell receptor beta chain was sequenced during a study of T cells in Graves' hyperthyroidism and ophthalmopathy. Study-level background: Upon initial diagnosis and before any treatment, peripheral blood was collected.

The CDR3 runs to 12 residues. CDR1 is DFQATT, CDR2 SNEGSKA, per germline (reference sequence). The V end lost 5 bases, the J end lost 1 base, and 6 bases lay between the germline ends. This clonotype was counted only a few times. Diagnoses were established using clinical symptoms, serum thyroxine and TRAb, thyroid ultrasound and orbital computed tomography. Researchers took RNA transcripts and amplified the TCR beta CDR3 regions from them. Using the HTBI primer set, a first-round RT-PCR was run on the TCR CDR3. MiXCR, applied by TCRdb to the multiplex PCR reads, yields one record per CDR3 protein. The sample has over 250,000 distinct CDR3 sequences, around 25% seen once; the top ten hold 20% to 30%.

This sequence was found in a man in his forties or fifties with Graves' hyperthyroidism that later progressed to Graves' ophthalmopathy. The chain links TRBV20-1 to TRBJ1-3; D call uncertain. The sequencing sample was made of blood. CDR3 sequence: CSAPGSGNTIYF. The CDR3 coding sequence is TGCAGTGCTCCGGGATCTGGAAACACCATATATTTT.